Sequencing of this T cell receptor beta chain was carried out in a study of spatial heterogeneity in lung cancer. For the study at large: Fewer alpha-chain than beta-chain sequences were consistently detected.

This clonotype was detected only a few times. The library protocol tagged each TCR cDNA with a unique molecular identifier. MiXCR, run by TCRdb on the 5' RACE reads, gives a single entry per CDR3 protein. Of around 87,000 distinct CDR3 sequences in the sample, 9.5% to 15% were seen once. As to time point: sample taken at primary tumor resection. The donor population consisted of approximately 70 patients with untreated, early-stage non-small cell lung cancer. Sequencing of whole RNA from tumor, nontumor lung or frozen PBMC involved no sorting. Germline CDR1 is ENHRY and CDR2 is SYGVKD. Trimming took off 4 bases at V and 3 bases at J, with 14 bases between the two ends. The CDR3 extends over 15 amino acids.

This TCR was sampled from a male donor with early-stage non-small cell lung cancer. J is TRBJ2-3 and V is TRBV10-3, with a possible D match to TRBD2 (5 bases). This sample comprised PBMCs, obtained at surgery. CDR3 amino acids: CAISGGSLGTDTQYF. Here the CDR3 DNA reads TGTGCCATCAGTGGAGGGTCCCTGGGGACAGATACGCAGTATTTT.